Listed here is a single TCR beta chain. Antigen specificity is unknown. The data originate from a study of brain T cells in children with intractable seizures. Broader study findings: Clones missing pre-surgery may reflect undersampling of that blood sample.

Method: immunoSEQ multiplex PCR; TCRdb's copy keeps in-frame clones and lacks some. The data contain 110,000 or so clones, approximately 94% of them singletons. The trim removed 7 bases at V and 2 bases at J, leaving 11 bases unmatched. The CDR3 has 17 residues. CDR1 and CDR2 (germline): SGHVS, FQNEAQ. Surgery cases with the highest brain T cell transcript signatures were chosen for sequencing. This chain uses TRBV7-8 with TRBJ2-2; 9 bases line up with TRBD2. This clonotype originated in a boy under three years old with hemimegalencephaly and intractable seizures. The source material was peripheral blood, sampled at surgery. This chain's CDR3 is CASTSLGSGSNTGELFF. CDR3 bases: TGTGCCAGCACCTCCCTAGGTAGCGGGAGCAACACCGGGGAGCTGTTTTTT.